Below, 17 T cell receptor beta chains from the same sample are listed, as sequenced in a study of cytomegalovirus exposure and HLA in healthy donors listed by TCRdb under 2017. Libraries were built with the immunoSEQ multiplex PCR assay. For the multiplex PCR, a mixture combining 60 forward primers for TCR Vbeta segments and 13 reverse primers for TCR Jbeta segments was used. Not all clones reach the TCRdb copy of this immuneACCESS table, which keeps in-frame sequences only. Checked studies attribute under half of the gap to unresolved V genes and leave the rest unexplained. The sample has just over 80,000 clones on record, around 78% of them singletons. 5.9% of the sample is held by the ten biggest clonotypes. Source material: PBMCs. Source of these receptors: a man younger than 35 in good health and CMV-seropositive.

The J gene is TRBJ2-5, the V gene TRBV7-3; 8 positions agree with TRBD1. The CDR3 runs to 13 residues. J lost 5 bases, V lost 5 bases, and 4 bases had no gene match. Germline V gene lookup returns CDR1 SGHTA and CDR2 FQGTGA. CDR3 nucleotides: TGTGCCAGCAGCAAGGACAGGGATGAGACCCAGTACTTC. Translation: CASSKDRDETQYF.

V is TRBV6-5 and J is TRBJ1-4; D is unresolved. CDR1 MNHEY and CDR2 SVGAGI come from the germline V gene. V was pared by 6 bases and J by 3 bases, with 11 bases between. This CDR3 spans 14 amino acids. CDR3 sequence reads: CASRAQLANEKLFF. CDR3 nucleotide sequence: TGTGCCAGCAGGGCACAGTTGGCTAATGAAAAACTGTTTTTT.

The chain employs TRBV18 and TRBJ2-7; TRBD1 matches at 9 bases. V was clipped by 3 bases and J by 6 bases; unmatched bases: 9. The V gene's germline CDR1 is KGHSH and CDR2 LQKENI. The CDR3 extends over 15 amino acids. CDR3 in amino acids: CASSPLGQGSREQYF. In DNA, the CDR3 is TGTGCCAGCTCACCGCTGGGACAGGGATCACGCGAGCAGTACTTC.

Here the CDR3 reads CASSLEGYSDYEQYF. The CDR3 coding sequence is TGCGCCAGCAGCTTGGAGGGGTACTCGGACTACGAGCAGTACTTC. The chain combines TRBV5-1 with TRBJ2-7; TRBD1 is a possible D gene (5 bases). The V gene lost 0 bases and the J gene lost 3 bases, with 13 bases spanning the gap. Germline CDR1 is SGHRS and CDR2 is YFSETQ. The CDR3 runs 15 residues. The entire variable domain, with the rest obtained from reference TRBV5-1 and TRBJ2-7, is as follows: KAGVTQTPRYLIKTRGQQVTLSCSPISGHRSVSWYQQTPGQGLQFLFEYFSETQRNKGNFPGRFSGRQFSNSRSEMNVSTLELGDSALYLCASSLEGYSDYEQYFGPGTRLTVT.

The V gene is TRBV4-2, the J gene TRBJ2-7; 7 nucleotides match TRBD1. CDR3 size: 15 residues. V trimming: 6 bases; J trimming: 3 bases; junction bases outside the gene matches: 11. From germline, CDR1 is LGHNA and CDR2 YNFKEQ. The CDR3 DNA reads as TGTGCCAGCAGTCTCAATCGACAGGGTATCTACGAGCAGTACTTC. Its translation is CASSLNRQGIYEQYF.

The V gene is TRBV27, the J gene TRBJ2-4, with TRBD2 matching 9 bases. CDR3 size: 14 residues. V dropped 6 bases and J dropped 4; count of bases not matched to a gene: 4. Germline V gene sequence: CDR1 MNHEY, CDR2 SMNVEV (reference sequence). The DNA for the CDR3 is TGTGCCAGCAGACCTACTAGCGGGAAAAACATTCAGTACTTC. It is translated as CASRPTSGKNIQYF.

CDR3 DNA: TGTGCCACCAGCAGAGACACTAGCGGGAGGGCAGGGCAGTACTTC. Its protein is CATSRDTSGRAGQYF. The chain is built from TRBV15 and TRBJ2-7; 13 nucleotides match TRBD2. Trimming removed 0 bases from V and 9 bases from J; junction bases left unmatched: 5. Germline CDR1 LNHNV, CDR2 YYDKDF (reference sequence). This CDR3 has 15 amino acids.

V gene TRBV25-1 combines with J gene TRBJ2-7; the D gene is possibly TRBD2 (7 bases). CDR3 length equals 15 residues. Germline V gene lookup returns CDR1 MGHDK and CDR2 SYGVNS. Trimming shortened V by 3 bases and J by 4 bases, and 16 bases separated the two germline ends. In DNA, the CDR3 is TGTGCCAGCAGTGAGTCGGGGGGCGCCCTATACGAGCAGTACTTC. It encodes CASSESGGALYEQYF.

The chain recombines TRBV7-9 with TRBJ1-1; 9 nucleotides match TRBD1. V was clipped by 5 bases and J by 3 bases; unmatched bases: 10. CDR3 length: 16 residues. Germline CDR1 is SEHNR and CDR2 is FQNEAQ (reference sequence). CDR3 amino acids: CASSKYRGRFDTEAFF. The CDR3 DNA sequence: TGTGCCAGCAGCAAATACAGGGGGCGCTTCGACACTGAAGCTTTCTTT.

The rearrangement uses TRBV29-1 and TRBJ1-1; a weak D match, TRBD1 (6 bases). Between the trimmed V and J ends, which lost 1 base and 7 bases, there was a span of 10 bases. The CDR3 length is 12 residues. Germline CDR1 SQVTM, CDR2 ANQGSEA. The CDR3 sequence: CSVEGRGIEAFF. The CDR3 DNA reads TGCAGCGTTGAAGGCAGGGGAATTGAAGCTTTCTTT.

This clone was detected only a few times. The chain combines TRBV5-1 with TRBJ1-1, with a possible D match to TRBD1 (5 bases). V shed 5 bases and J shed 5 bases, with 16 bases lying between them. The CDR3 totals 14 residues. From germline, CDR1 is SGHRS and CDR2 YFSETQ. The CDR3 DNA sequence: TGCGCCAGCAGGAGCGGGGCCGGGGGAACTGAAGCTTTCTTT. Amino acid sequence: CASRSGAGGTEAFF.

The J gene is TRBJ1-5, the V gene TRBV6-5, with D possibly being TRBD1 (6 bases). The germline gives CDR1 MNHEY, CDR2 SVGAGI. CDR3 length: 13 amino acids. The ends were cut back, 2 bases at V and 4 bases at J, with 6 bases in the middle. The chain's CDR3 is CASSYRGNQPQHF. DNA of the CDR3: TGTGCCAGCAGTTACAGGGGGAATCAGCCCCAGCATTTT.

This clone was detected only a few times. The J gene is TRBJ1-1, the V gene TRBV4-2, with a possible D match to TRBD1 (6 bases). The CDR3 runs to 16 residues. V was trimmed by 1 base and J by 7 bases, leaving 19 bases between them. Germline V gives CDR1 LGHNA, CDR2 YNFKEQ. CDR3 sequence reads: CASSQVSDIGGYEAFF. CDR3 DNA sequence: TGTGCCAGCAGCCAAGTGTCGGATATAGGGGGTTATGAAGCTTTCTTT.

In DNA, the CDR3 is TGTGCCAGCCCCAGGGATGGACTAGCGGGAGAGGAGCAGTTCTTC. Translation gives CASPRDGLAGEEQFF. This chain joins TRBV21-1 and TRBJ2-1; TRBD2 is the table's D call and was not checked against the DNA. TRBV21-1 is deemed a pseudogene. There are 15 residues in the CDR3.

The chain couples TRBV5-1 to TRBJ1-2; 7 bases agree with TRBD1. Germline CDR1 reads SGHRS; CDR2 reads YFSETQ. The CDR3 is made up of 14 amino acids. J lost 6 bases, V lost 0 bases, and 5 bases had no gene match. CDR3 sequence reads: CASSLGTGGNGYTF. CDR3 DNA: TGCGCCAGCAGCTTGGGGACAGGAGGAAATGGCTACACCTTC.

The chain carries TRBV7-9 and TRBJ1-1; no firm D call. V was shortened by 5 bases and J by 1 base, with 11 bases between the two germline ends. The length of the CDR3 is 14 residues. Germline CDR1 and CDR2: SEHNR and FQNEAQ (reference sequence). The CDR3 bases are TGTGCCAGCAGCGACATTCGGGGGAACACTGAAGCTTTCTTT. Translated: CASSDIRGNTEAFF.

The chain has TRBV5-1 and TRBJ2-1, with D tentatively TRBD1 (6 bases). Germline CDR1 is SGHRS and CDR2 is YFSETQ. CDR3 length: 14 residues. The V end lost 4 bases, the J end lost 0 bases, and 8 bases lay between the germline ends. CDR3 DNA: TGCGCCAGCAGCCTGGACAGCTCCTACAATGAGCAGTTCTTC. It encodes CASSLDSSYNEQFF.